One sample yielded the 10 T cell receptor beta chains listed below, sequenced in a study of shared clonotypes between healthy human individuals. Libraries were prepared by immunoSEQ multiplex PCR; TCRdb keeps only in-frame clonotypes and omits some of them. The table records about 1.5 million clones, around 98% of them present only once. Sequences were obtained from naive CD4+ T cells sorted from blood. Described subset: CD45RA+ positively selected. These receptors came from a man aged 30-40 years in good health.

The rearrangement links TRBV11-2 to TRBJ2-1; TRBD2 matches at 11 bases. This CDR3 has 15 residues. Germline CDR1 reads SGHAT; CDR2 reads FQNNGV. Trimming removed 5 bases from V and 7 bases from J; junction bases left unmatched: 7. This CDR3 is CASSRIAGGSNEQFF. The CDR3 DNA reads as TGTGCCAGCAGCCGAATAGCGGGAGGGTCGAATGAGCAGTTCTTC.

CDR3 in amino acids: CASSPRLAPYNEQFF. As DNA, the CDR3 is TGTGCCAGCAGCCCCAGACTAGCCCCTTACAATGAGCAGTTCTTC. The chain has TRBV9 and TRBJ2-1, with 7 bases aligning to TRBD2. The CDR3 covers 15 residues. V was clipped by 4 bases and J by 4 bases; unmatched bases: 8. Looked up from germline, CDR1 is SGDLS and CDR2 is YYNGEE.

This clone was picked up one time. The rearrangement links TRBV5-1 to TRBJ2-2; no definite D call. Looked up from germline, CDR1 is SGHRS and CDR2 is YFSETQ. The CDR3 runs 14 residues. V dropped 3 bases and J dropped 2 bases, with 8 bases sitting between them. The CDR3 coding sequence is TGCGCCAGCAGCTCGGCAGGAAACACCGGGGAGCTGTTTTTT. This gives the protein CASSSAGNTGELFF. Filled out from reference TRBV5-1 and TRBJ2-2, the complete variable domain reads KAGVTQTPRYLIKTRGQQVTLSCSPISGHRSVSWYQQTPGQGLQFLFEYFSETQRNKGNFPGRFSGRQFSNSRSEMNVSTLELGDSALYLCASSSAGNTGELFFGEGSRLTVL.

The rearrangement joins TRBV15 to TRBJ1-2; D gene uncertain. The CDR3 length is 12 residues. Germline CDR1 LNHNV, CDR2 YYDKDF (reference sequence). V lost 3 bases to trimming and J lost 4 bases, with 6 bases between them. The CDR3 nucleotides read TGTGCCACCAGCAGCCGGACCTATGGCTACACCTTC. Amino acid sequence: CATSSRTYGYTF. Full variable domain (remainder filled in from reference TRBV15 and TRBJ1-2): DAMVIQNPRYQVTQFGKPVTLSCSQTLNHNVMYWYQQKSSQAPKLLFHYYDKDFNNEADTPDNFQSRRPNTSFCFLDIRSPGLGDTAMYLCATSSRTYGYTFGSGTRLTVV.

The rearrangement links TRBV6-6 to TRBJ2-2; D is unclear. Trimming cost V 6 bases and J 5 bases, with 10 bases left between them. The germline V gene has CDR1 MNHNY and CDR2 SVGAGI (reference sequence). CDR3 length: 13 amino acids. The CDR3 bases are TGTGCCAGCAGGGCGTTTCAGACCGGGGAGCTGTTTTTT. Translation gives CASRAFQTGELFF.

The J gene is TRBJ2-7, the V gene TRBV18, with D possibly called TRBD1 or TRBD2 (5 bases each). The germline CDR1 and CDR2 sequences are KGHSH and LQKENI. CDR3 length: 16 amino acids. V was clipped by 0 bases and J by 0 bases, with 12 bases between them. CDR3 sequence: CASSPPAPGSSYEQYF. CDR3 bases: TGTGCCAGCTCACCACCCGCCCCAGGGAGCTCCTACGAGCAGTACTTC.

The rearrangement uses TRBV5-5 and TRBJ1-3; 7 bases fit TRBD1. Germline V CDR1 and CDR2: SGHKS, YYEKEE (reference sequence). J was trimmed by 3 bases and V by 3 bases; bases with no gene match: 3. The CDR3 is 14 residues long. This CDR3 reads CASSSTGVGNTIYF. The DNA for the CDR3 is TGTGCCAGCAGCTCTACAGGGGTTGGAAACACCATATATTTT.

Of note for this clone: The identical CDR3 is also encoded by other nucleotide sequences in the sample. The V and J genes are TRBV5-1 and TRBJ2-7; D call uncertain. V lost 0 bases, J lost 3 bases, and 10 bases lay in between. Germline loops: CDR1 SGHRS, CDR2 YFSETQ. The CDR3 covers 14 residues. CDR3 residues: CASSLGGSYYEQYF. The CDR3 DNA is TGCGCCAGCAGCTTGGGCGGAAGTTACTACGAGCAGTACTTC.

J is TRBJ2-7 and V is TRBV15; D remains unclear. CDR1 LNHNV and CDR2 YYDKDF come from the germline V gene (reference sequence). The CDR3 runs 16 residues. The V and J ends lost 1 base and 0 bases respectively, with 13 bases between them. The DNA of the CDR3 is TGTGCCACCAGCAGAGTACAGCCGGCCCCCTCCTACGAGCAGTACTTC. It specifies CATSRVQPAPSYEQYF. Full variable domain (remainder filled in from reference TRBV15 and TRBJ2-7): DAMVIQNPRYQVTQFGKPVTLSCSQTLNHNVMYWYQQKSSQAPKLLFHYYDKDFNNEADTPDNFQSRRPNTSFCFLDIRSPGLGDTAMYLCATSRVQPAPSYEQYFGPGTRLTVT.

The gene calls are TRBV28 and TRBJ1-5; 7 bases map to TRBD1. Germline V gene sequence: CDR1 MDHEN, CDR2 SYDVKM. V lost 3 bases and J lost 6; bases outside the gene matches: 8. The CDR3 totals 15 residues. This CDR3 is CASSLNGAGGQPQHF. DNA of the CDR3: TGTGCCAGCAGTTTGAACGGGGCAGGGGGTCAGCCCCAGCATTTT.